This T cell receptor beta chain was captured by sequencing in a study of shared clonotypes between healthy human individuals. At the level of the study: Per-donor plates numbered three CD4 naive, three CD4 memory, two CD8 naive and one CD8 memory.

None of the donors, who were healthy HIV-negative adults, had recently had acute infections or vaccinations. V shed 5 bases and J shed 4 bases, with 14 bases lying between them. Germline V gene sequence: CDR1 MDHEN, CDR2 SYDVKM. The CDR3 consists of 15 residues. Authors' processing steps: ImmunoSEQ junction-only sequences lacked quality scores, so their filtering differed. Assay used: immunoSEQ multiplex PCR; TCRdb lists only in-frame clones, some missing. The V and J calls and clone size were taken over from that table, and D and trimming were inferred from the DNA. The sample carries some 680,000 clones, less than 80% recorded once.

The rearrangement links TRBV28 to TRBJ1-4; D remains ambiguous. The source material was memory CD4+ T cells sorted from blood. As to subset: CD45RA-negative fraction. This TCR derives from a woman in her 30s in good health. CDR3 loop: CASSIRTAVNEKLFF. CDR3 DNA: TGTGCCAGCAGTATCCGGACCGCAGTTAATGAAAAACTGTTTTTT.